Given below is one T cell receptor (beta chain) in context. Authors' data handling: Nucleated cell number was recorded as an estimate derived from reference gene primer amplification. The data were produced by immunoSEQ multiplex PCR, yet TCRdb's version contains in-frame clones alone and is incomplete. V and J calls and clone size follow that table, whereas D and trimming were derived from the DNA. The sample gives roughly 320,000 clones, around nine tenths of which show up once; roughly 1.3% is in the top ten. The data stem from a study of blood T cell repertoires in COVID-19. On the study more broadly: There were acute and convalescent COVID-19 samples, and they came from the United States, Italy and Spain. From T cells, B-cell-depleted T cells, or PBMCs came the material, which was cDNA or gDNA.

Trimming removed 5 bases from V and 7 bases from J, with 23 bases in between. Germline values: CDR1 MDHEN, CDR2 SYDVKM. CDR3 length: 16 amino acids. The receptor was isolated from a man in his 70s with acute or convalescent COVID-19. Sequenced input: peripheral blood. The rearrangement uses TRBV28 and TRBJ2-5, with D tentatively TRBD2 (6 bases). CDR3 loop: CASSPSLGGRLGTQYF. DNA for the CDR3: TGTGCCAGCAGTCCGTCCCTGGGAGGTCGCCTCGGGACCCAGTACTTC.